Described below is a single T cell receptor (beta chain) sequence and its context. Generated by immunoSEQ multiplex PCR, the TCRdb table keeps only in-frame clones and is missing some. The sample records about 48,000 clones, roughly 86% being singletons. Germline CDR1 MDHEN, CDR2 SYDVKM. Trimming cost V 5 bases and J 2 bases; bases outside gene matches: 9. This CDR3 is 15 amino acids long. These data originate in a study of OX40 agonist ivuxolimab in advanced cancers. The clonotype originates from an adult with an advanced solid tumor such as melanoma, head and neck, liver or kidney cancer. Sequenced here: CD4+ or CD8+ T cells sorted from blood, sampled in a trial of the OX40 agonist ivuxolimab. The genes are TRBV28 and TRBJ2-7; 7 positions match TRBD2. This CDR3 is CASSRGASGTYEQYF. CDR3 coding DNA: TGTGCCAGCAGTCGCGGGGCTAGCGGCACCTACGAGCAGTACTTC. The variable domain in full, completed from reference TRBV28 and TRBJ2-7, reads DVKVTQSSRYLVKRTGEKVFLECVQDMDHENMFWYRQDPGLGLRLIYFSYDVKMKEKGDIPEGYSVSREKKERFSLILESASTNQTSMYLCASSRGASGTYEQYFGPGTRLTVT.